Each of the 27 T cell receptor beta chains below was sequenced from the same sample in a study of T-cell memory formation after mild COVID-19. TCRdb redid the calling of the 5' RACE reads with MiXCR, one entry per CDR3 protein. The data contain approximately 350,000 distinct CDR3 sequences, 28% of them seen just once; the ten biggest clones take up approximately 13%. Sequencing input: PBMCs or a T cell subset sorted from them (not recorded which). These receptor sequences come from an adult woman who had mild COVID-19 (a few samples of this study predate the infection). Cell type and time point are not known.

This clonotype appeared a few times. The chain carries TRBV10-3 and TRBJ2-5, with no clear D. Germline V gene sequence: CDR1 ENHRY, CDR2 SYGVKD. Trimming removed 2 bases at V and 5 bases at J, with 9 bases between. The CDR3 runs to 13 residues. CDR3 in amino acids: CAISEQRWETQYF. In DNA form, the CDR3 reads TGTGCCATCAGTGAGCAGAGGTGGGAGACCCAGTACTTC.

The CDR3 is CASSQGSTAYGYTF. The CDR3 DNA reads as TGTGCCAGCAGCCAAGGGTCGACAGCCTATGGCTACACCTTC. The chain links TRBV3-1 to TRBJ1-2; TRBD1 is a possible D gene (5 bases). CDR1 LGHDT and CDR2 YNNKEL come from the germline V gene (reference sequence). This CDR3 is built from 14 residues. V was trimmed by 1 base and J by 4 bases, leaving 10 bases between them.

The rearrangement uses TRBV20-1 and TRBJ2-6, with D unresolved. The CDR3 spans 15 residues. V lost 2 bases and J lost 4, with 12 bases in between. Germline CDR1 DFQATT, CDR2 SNEGSKA (reference sequence). The CDR3 coding sequence is TGCAGTGCTAGAACGATCTCCGAAGGGGCCAACGTCCTGACTTTC. Protein product: CSARTISEGANVLTF.

The chain employs TRBV11-2 and TRBJ2-2, with TRBD2 identical over 7 bases. The CDR3 is made up of 16 amino acids. Looked up from germline, CDR1 is SGHAT and CDR2 is FQNNGV. Trimming at V came to 5 bases and at J to 0 bases, leaving 6 bases not matched to a gene. This CDR3 reads CASSLTGTTNTGELFF. CDR3 nucleotide sequence: TGTGCCAGCAGCCTTACCGGGACTACGAACACCGGGGAGCTGTTTTTT.

A few counts support this clonotype. The V gene is TRBV4-1, the J gene TRBJ1-1, with D perhaps matching TRBD1 (5 bases). V was trimmed by 1 base and J by 1 base, leaving 7 bases between them. Germline V lookup: CDR1 MGHRA, CDR2 YSYEKL. This CDR3 has 14 residues. DNA for the CDR3: TGCGCCAGCAGCCAAGCCGGGGGGAACACTGAAGCTTTCTTT. Translated: CASSQAGGNTEAFF.

The genes are TRBV15 and TRBJ2-7; D remains ambiguous. Trimming removed 5 bases from V and 3 bases from J, with 17 bases in between. Per germline, CDR1 LNHNV and CDR2 YYDKDF (reference sequence). The CDR3 loop spans 15 amino acids. The CDR3 is CATSPSRNSYYEQYF. Written as DNA, the CDR3 is TGTGCCACCAGCCCCTCGCGGAACAGCTACTACGAGCAGTACTTC. Looking up the rest from reference TRBV15 and TRBJ2-7 gives the full variable domain: DAMVIQNPRYQVTQFGKPVTLSCSQTLNHNVMYWYQQKSSQAPKLLFHYYDKDFNNEADTPDNFQSRRPNTSFCFLDIRSPGLGDTAMYLCATSPSRNSYYEQYFGPGTRLTVT.

This clonotype has just a few counts. The chain carries TRBV7-9 and TRBJ2-1; 7 nucleotides line up with TRBD2. Unmatched junction bases numbered 11, after V lost 4 bases and J lost 8 bases. CDR1 is SEHNR and CDR2 is FQNEAQ in the germline V gene (reference sequence). The CDR3 is 15 amino acids. DNA for the CDR3: TGTGCCAGCAGCTCTCGGACTAGTTCAATCGATGAGCAGTTCTTC. Translated, it gives CASSSRTSSIDEQFF.

The chain links TRBV29-1 to TRBJ2-1; the match to TRBD2 covers 8 bases. The CDR3 has 13 amino acids. Per the germline V gene, CDR1 is SQVTM and CDR2 is ANQGSEA. Germline trimming cut 5 bases from V and 2 bases from J; bases unmatched to any gene: 2. CDR3 in amino acids: CSVQAGAYNEQFF. The DNA of the CDR3 is TGCAGCGTTCAAGCGGGAGCCTACAATGAGCAGTTCTTC.

V gene TRBV9 combines with J gene TRBJ2-5, with 7 bases matching TRBD2. V was clipped by 0 bases and J by 5 bases; unmatched bases: 10. The germline gives CDR1 SGDLS, CDR2 YYNGEE. This CDR3 comprises 16 residues. CDR3 region: CASSVGYSGVVETQYF. CDR3 nucleotide sequence: TGTGCCAGCAGCGTAGGGTACAGCGGGGTAGTTGAGACCCAGTACTTC.

This rearrangement joins TRBV6-2 or TRBV6-3 to TRBJ1-1, with 8 bases aligning to TRBD1. Germline V CDR1 and CDR2: MNHEY, SVGEGT. This CDR3 contains 14 residues. The CDR3 sequence is CDLRGALVQGGAFF. CDR3 in DNA: TGTGACCTCCGTGGGGCGTTGGTACAGGGGGGAGCTTTCTTT.

This clonotype was seen only a few times. CDR3 sequence reads: CASSLDTMSSYEQYF. DNA of the CDR3: TGTGCCAGCAGTTTGGACACTATGAGCTCCTACGAGCAGTACTTC. The chain carries TRBV6-8 and TRBJ2-7; D is perhaps TRBD1 (5 bases). The CDR3 has 15 residues. V gave up 4 bases and J gave up 0 bases, with 13 bases separating them. Germline assignment: CDR1 MNHGY and CDR2 SAAAGT.

In this sample, this clonotype turned up a few times. This sequence joins TRBV12-3 or TRBV12-4 and TRBJ2-7, with TRBD1 matching 7 bases. The CDR3 sequence is 15 residues long. After removal of 7 bases from V and 2 bases from J, the junction contained 11 bases not matched to a gene. As DNA, the CDR3 is TGTGCCAGCACCGCAGGGACAGTCGGGACCTACGAGCAGTACTTC. Protein: CASTAGTVGTYEQYF.

The rearrangement links TRBV5-5 to TRBJ1-1; 9 nucleotides match TRBD1. Germline CDR1 and CDR2: SGHKS and YYEKEE (reference sequence). The CDR3 runs to 14 residues. V dropped 2 bases and J dropped 6; count of bases not matched to a gene: 5. DNA of the CDR3: TGTGCCAGCAGCTTATGGACAGGGGATGCTGAAGCTTTCTTT. This translates into CASSLWTGDAEAFF.

The chain carries TRBV29-1 and TRBJ2-7; D unresolved. CDR3 size: 15 residues. The germline V gene encodes CDR1 SQVTM and CDR2 ANQGSEA. The ends were cut back, 2 bases at V and 0 bases at J, with 14 bases in the middle. CDR3 sequence: CSVELGRTSSYEQYF. DNA for the CDR3: TGCAGCGTTGAACTTGGCAGGACGAGCTCCTACGAGCAGTACTTC.

This CDR3 reads CASSLQGAGTGELFF. CDR3 nucleotide sequence: TGTGCCAGCAGCTTACAGGGGGCCGGCACCGGGGAGCTGTTTTTT. V is TRBV7-2 and J is TRBJ2-2; 8 bases agree with TRBD1. CDR3 length: 15 amino acids. Germline V lookup: CDR1 SGHTA, CDR2 FQGNSA. V dropped 2 bases and J dropped 4; count of bases not matched to a gene: 3.

This clonotype appeared a few times. The V and J genes are TRBV9 and TRBJ2-3, with 8 nucleotides matching TRBD1. After removal of 5 bases from V and 4 bases from J, the junction contained 6 bases not matched to a gene. Per germline, CDR1 SGDLS and CDR2 YYNGEE. The CDR3 has 14 residues. The CDR3 loop reads CASSRQGRADTQYF. DNA of the CDR3: TGTGCCAGCAGTAGACAGGGGCGCGCAGATACGCAGTATTTT.

This clonotype was observed a few times. This chain joins TRBV9 and TRBJ2-5; D ambiguous. The germline CDR1 and CDR2 sequences are SGDLS and YYNGEE. This CDR3 region has 15 residues. V was clipped by 4 bases and J by 2 bases, with 15 bases between them. CDR3 DNA sequence: TGTGCCAGCAGCCGAACCCAAGTGGGTCAAGAGACCCAGTACTTC. This codes for CASSRTQVGQETQYF.

A few counts support this clonotype. The chain has TRBV9 and TRBJ2-7; TRBD2 matches at 7 bases. Trimming cost V 4 bases and J 2 bases; bases outside gene matches: 9. The CDR3 has 15 amino acids. Looked up from germline, CDR1 is SGDLS and CDR2 is YYNGEE. CDR3 nucleotides: TGTGCCAGCAGCTCCCATAGCGGGCTCGCCTACGAGCAGTACTTC. This sequence encodes CASSSHSGLAYEQYF.

The rearrangement joins TRBV4-1 to TRBJ1-4; 8 nucleotides align to TRBD1. V lost 0 bases and J lost 8; bases outside the gene matches: 8. This CDR3 has 16 residues. Germline lookup yields CDR1 MGHRA and CDR2 YSYEKL. This CDR3 reads CASSQEAGTGKEKLFF. The DNA of the CDR3 is TGCGCCAGCAGCCAAGAGGCCGGGACAGGCAAGGAAAAACTGTTTTTT.

This clonotype was detected only once. This rearrangement joins TRBV24-1 to TRBJ1-2, with unresolved D. V lost 4 bases to trimming and J lost 2 bases, with 16 bases between them. The CDR3 spans 16 residues. Germline loops: CDR1 KGHDR, CDR2 SFDVKD. Here the CDR3 DNA reads TGTGCCACCAGTGACCGTGCTGGGGTTCGGAACTATGGCTACACCTTC. The encoded protein is CATSDRAGVRNYGYTF.

V and J are TRBV27 and TRBJ1-2; TRBD1 matches 7 bases. The CDR3 extends over 14 amino acids. Germline V lookup: CDR1 MNHEY, CDR2 SMNVEV (reference sequence). The J segment lost 4 bases and the V segment lost 6 bases, leaving 8 bases of the junction unmatched. CDR3 amino acids: CASSSWDSLYGYTF. For the CDR3, the DNA is TGTGCCAGCAGCTCCTGGGACAGCCTCTATGGCTACACCTTC.

The table lists this clonotype with a few counts. The J gene is TRBJ1-6, the V gene TRBV6-5; D perhaps matches TRBD1 (6 bases). The V end lost 6 bases, the J end lost 6 bases, and 15 bases lay between the germline ends. The CDR3 spans 15 residues. The germline gives CDR1 MNHEY, CDR2 SVGAGI. CDR3 protein: CASREPGHRNSPLHF. The CDR3 DNA reads as TGTGCCAGCAGGGAACCGGGACACCGTAATTCACCCCTCCACTTT.

This clonotype was observed a handful of times. The chain has TRBV7-9 and TRBJ2-2; no clear D. Germline CDR1 and CDR2: SEHNR and FQNEAQ (reference sequence). CDR3 length: 14 amino acids. Trimming took off 5 bases at V and 5 bases at J, with 12 bases between the two ends. As DNA, the CDR3 is TGTGCCAGCAGCAATGACGGGTGGACCGGGGAGCTGTTTTTT. Translated, it gives CASSNDGWTGELFF.

V gene TRBV20-1 combines with J gene TRBJ1-2; D remains ambiguous. Looked up from germline, CDR1 is DFQATT and CDR2 is SNEGSKA (reference sequence). The ends were cut back, 3 bases at V and 6 bases at J, with 8 bases in the middle. The CDR3 has 11 amino acids. CDR3 DNA: TGCAGTGCTAGGACATCAAATGGCTACACCTTC. Amino acids: CSARTSNGYTF.

This clonotype was counted between two and nine times. The V call is TRBV20-1, the J call TRBJ1-5, with TRBD1 matching over 10 bases. The germline gives CDR1 DFQATT, CDR2 SNEGSKA (reference sequence). CDR3 size: 14 residues. J was trimmed by 7 bases and V by 0 bases; bases with no gene match: 3. This CDR3 is CSARDGDRGQPQHF. In nucleotides, the CDR3 is TGCAGTGCTAGAGATGGGGACAGGGGCCAGCCCCAGCATTTT.

The chain combines TRBV7-8 with TRBJ2-1; a weak D match, TRBD2 (5 bases). Germline V gene data show CDR1 as SGHVS and CDR2 as FQNEAQ. This CDR3 is 16 amino acids long. Trimming pared 2 bases from V and 12 bases from J, leaving 23 bases between. The CDR3: CASSLSGVFPTSWQFF. The CDR3 nucleotides are TGTGCCAGCAGCTTATCCGGGGTTTTCCCAACTAGTTGGCAGTTCTTC.

The chain employs TRBV18 and TRBJ1-3, with TRBD1 identical over 10 bases. The CDR3 sequence is 16 residues long. Trimming removed 3 bases from V and 4 bases from J; junction bases left unmatched: 6. The germline V gene has CDR1 KGHSH and CDR2 LQKENI. The CDR3 here is CASSPETGGAGNTIYF. The CDR3 DNA follows: TGTGCCAGCTCACCCGAGACAGGGGGCGCCGGAAACACCATATATTTT.